One sample yielded the 31 T cell receptor beta chains listed below, sequenced in a study of memory CD4+ T cells and cytomegalovirus serostatus. Single viable CD3+CD4+CD8-CD45RO+ cells were sorted as the memory CD4+ T cells. Clones were read by immunoSEQ multiplex PCR, and TCRdb kept only the in-frame ones, dropping some. The sample shows 40,000 to 45,000 clones, 79% of them seen only once. Sample: memory CD4+ T cells from blood. These TCRs come from an adult in good health and CMV-seronegative.

The gene calls are TRBV29-1 and TRBJ2-5; 9 nucleotides align to TRBD1. Losses at the gene ends were 2 bases for V and 3 bases for J; bases not matched to a gene: 4. The length of the CDR3 is 14 residues. CDR1 and CDR2 (germline): SQVTM, ANQGSEA. The CDR3 nucleotides read TGCAGCGTTGAACGGGACAGGGCAAAAGAGACCCAGTACTTC. Translation gives CSVERDRAKETQYF.

This sequence joins TRBV5-1 and TRBJ2-5; D remains unclear. Germline loops: CDR1 SGHRS, CDR2 YFSETQ. The CDR3 contains 17 residues. The V end lost 5 bases, the J end lost 1 base, and 21 bases lay between the germline ends. The CDR3 protein is CASRMSGRMDAQETQYF. CDR3 DNA: TGCGCCAGCAGAATGTCCGGGCGAATGGACGCCCAAGAGACCCAGTACTTC.

The sample holds a few counts of this clone. V usage is TRBV2 and J usage is TRBJ2-3; TRBD1 might be the D (5 bases). The CDR3 is made up of 15 amino acids. Germline loops: CDR1 SNHLY, CDR2 FYNNEI. V was shortened by 6 bases and J by 6 bases, with 19 bases between the two germline ends. As DNA, the CDR3 is TGTGCCAGCAGGTCCAAAGGGGCCCTCAGTGATACGCAGTATTTT. Protein: CASRSKGALSDTQYF.

This chain joins TRBV2 and TRBJ2-1; a weak D match, TRBD1 (6 bases). From germline, CDR1 is SNHLY and CDR2 FYNNEI. The V end lost 5 bases, the J end lost 6 bases, and 11 bases lay between the germline ends. There are 13 residues in the CDR3. The CDR3 bases are TGTGCCAGCAGTACAGGGAAAGTCAATGAGCAGTTCTTC. It is translated as CASSTGKVNEQFF. Full variable domain (missing parts from reference TRBV2 and TRBJ2-1): EPEVTQTPSHQVTQMGQEVILRCVPISNHLYFYWYRQILGQKVEFLVSFYNNEISEKSEIFDDQFSVERPDGSNFTLKIRSTKLEDSAMYFCASSTGKVNEQFFGPGTRLTVL.

V is TRBV7-8 and J is TRBJ2-5; the D gene is possibly TRBD2 (7 bases). This CDR3 contains 14 residues. Trimming shortened V by 7 bases and J by 5 bases, and 17 bases separated the two germline ends. CDR1 and CDR2 from the germline V gene are SGHVS and FQNEAQ. The CDR3 here is CASKWGGRVETQYF. The CDR3 nucleotides are TGTGCCAGCAAATGGGGGGGCCGGGTGGAGACCCAGTACTTC.

The genes are TRBV27 and TRBJ2-2; 7 nucleotides align to TRBD2. V was clipped by 7 bases and J by 4 bases; unmatched bases: 6. The germline V gene encodes CDR1 MNHEY and CDR2 SMNVEV (reference sequence). The CDR3 is 14 residues long. In DNA form, the CDR3 reads TGTGCCAGCACTTCTGGGAGGGGCACCGGGGAGCTGTTTTTT. Translated: CASTSGRGTGELFF.

The V call is TRBV5-4, the J call TRBJ2-7, with 7 positions matching TRBD1. V was pared by 9 bases and J by 5 bases, with 14 bases of the junction left unmatched. The CDR3 is 14 amino acids. Germline V gene data show CDR1 as SGHNT and CDR2 as YYREEE (reference sequence). This CDR3 reads CATSRQGVGHEQYF. The CDR3 DNA reads as TGTGCCACCTCTCGACAGGGAGTAGGCCACGAGCAGTACTTC.

The chain employs TRBV19 and TRBJ1-2, with D tentatively TRBD1 (6 bases). With 6 bases removed from V and 5 bases from J, the gap between germline ends came to 13 bases. CDR1 LNHDA and CDR2 SQIVND come from the germline V gene (reference sequence). This CDR3 is 13 amino acids long. The CDR3 sequence is CASRTGKKYGYTF. CDR3 sequence (DNA): TGTGCCAGTAGAACAGGGAAAAAATATGGCTACACCTTC.

The V gene is TRBV11-2, the J gene TRBJ2-7, with D hard to call. Trimming took off 0 bases at V and 4 bases at J, with 10 bases between the two ends. Germline V gene lookup returns CDR1 SGHAT and CDR2 FQNNGV. This CDR3 region has 14 residues. The CDR3 nucleotides are TGTGCCAGCAGCTTAGACCTCCTCACGTACGAGCAGTACTTC. It translates to CASSLDLLTYEQYF.

The V and J genes are TRBV2 and TRBJ1-5, with D possibly TRBD1 on 5 matching bases. This CDR3 is built from 14 residues. The V end was cut by 6 bases, the J end by 3 bases, with 12 bases between. Per germline, CDR1 SNHLY and CDR2 FYNNEI. Here the CDR3 reads CASRGTANNQPQHF. CDR3 in DNA: TGTGCCAGCAGGGGGACGGCAAACAATCAGCCCCAGCATTTT.

This clone was detected only a few times. CDR3 DNA: TGTGCCAGCAGCTTCCGTCGGGGGGTGAACACCGGGGAGCTGTTTTTT. It is translated as CASSFRRGVNTGELFF. V and J are TRBV7-9 and TRBJ2-2; 7 bases match TRBD2. CDR1 is SEHNR and CDR2 is FQNEAQ in the germline V gene (reference sequence). This CDR3 is 16 amino acids long. The V segment lost 3 bases and the J segment 1 base; nucleotides outside the gene matches: 5.

This clone was seen a few times. The CDR3 sequence: CASSIAPHGTREPSSYNEQFF. CDR3 DNA: TGTGCCAGTAGTATAGCCCCCCACGGGACTAGGGAGCCGAGCTCCTACAATGAGCAGTTCTTC. The chain recombines TRBV19 with TRBJ2-1; 8 nucleotides agree with TRBD2. V was clipped by 1 base and J by 0 bases; unmatched bases: 17. Germline loops: CDR1 LNHDA, CDR2 SQIVND (reference sequence). The CDR3 has 21 amino acids.

The chain combines TRBV6-5 with TRBJ2-7; D remains unclear. V lost 0 bases to trimming and J lost 2 bases, with 8 bases between them. The CDR3 runs 14 residues. Germline CDR1 MNHEY, CDR2 SVGAGI. Here the CDR3 DNA reads TGTGCCAGCAGTTACTCCCGGCGGACCTACGAGCAGTACTTC. It codes for CASSYSRRTYEQYF.

The chain joins TRBV18 to TRBJ1-2, with 7 bases identical to TRBD1. The CDR3 loop spans 14 amino acids. V lost 3 bases, J lost 3 bases, and 4 bases stayed unmatched. Germline loops: CDR1 KGHSH, CDR2 LQKENI. CDR3 protein: CASSPRTGDYGYTF. CDR3 nucleotide sequence: TGTGCCAGCTCACCTCGAACAGGGGACTATGGCTACACCTTC.

This chain links TRBV5-1 with TRBJ1-2, with D unclear. Germline loops: CDR1 SGHRS, CDR2 YFSETQ. The CDR3 consists of 13 residues. V was clipped by 4 bases and J by 1 base, with 8 bases between them. In DNA form, the CDR3 reads TGCGCCAGCAGCGCCCAGATTAACTATGGCTACACCTTC. Encoded protein: CASSAQINYGYTF.

The chain joins TRBV19 to TRBJ1-6; 8 positions match TRBD1. Germline V gives CDR1 LNHDA, CDR2 SQIVND (reference sequence). The CDR3 totals 14 residues. J lost 9 bases, V lost 3 bases, and 4 bases had no gene match. The CDR3 region has the DNA TGTGCCAGTAGTATCCCAGGGGGCGGTTCACCCCTCCACTTT. Translation gives CASSIPGGGSPLHF.

This clone is a singleton in its sample. The rearrangement uses TRBV5-4 and TRBJ1-6; D unresolved. CDR3 length: 16 residues. Germline V gives CDR1 SGHNT, CDR2 YYREEE (reference sequence). V lost 3 bases and J lost 5, with 15 bases in between. The CDR3 coding sequence is TGTGCCAGCAGCTCTCAGACGAGCTCGGATAATTCACCCCTCCACTTT. The encoded protein is CASSSQTSSDNSPLHF.

This chain joins TRBV29-1 and TRBJ1-5; D gene uncertain. The CDR3 length is 13 residues. V lost 4 bases, J lost 3 bases, and 10 bases lay in between. Germline lookup yields CDR1 SQVTM and CDR2 ANQGSEA. The CDR3: CSVGELTNQPQHF. The CDR3 coding sequence is TGCAGCGTTGGAGAGCTAACCAATCAGCCCCAGCATTTT. Based on the CDR3 plus reference TRBV29-1 and TRBJ1-5, the full variable domain is SAVISQKPSRDICQRGTSLTIQCQVDSQVTMMFWYRQQPGQSLTLIATANQGSEATYESGFVIDKFPISRPNLTFSTLTVSNMSPEDSSIYLCSVGELTNQPQHFGDGTRLSIL.

The chain links TRBV9 to TRBJ1-2; no clear D. The germline CDR1 and CDR2 sequences are SGDLS and YYNGEE. Trimming shortened V by 1 base and J by 14 bases, and 15 bases separated the two germline ends. This CDR3 is 12 amino acids long. CDR3 sequence (DNA): TGTGCCAGCAGCGTATCATCCCTAGCCCTTACCTTC. As protein: CASSVSSLALTF. Full variable domain (outside the CDR3, taken from reference TRBV9 and TRBJ1-2): DSGVTQTPKHLITATGQRVTLRCSPRSGDLSVYWYQQSLDQGLQFLIQYYNGEERAKGNILERFSAQQFPDLHSELNLSSLELGDSALYFCASSVSSLALTFGSGTRLTVV.

There are a few counts of this clone. The chain joins TRBV7-9 to TRBJ1-2, with a tentative D call TRBD1 (5 bases). This CDR3 contains 14 residues. Germline assignment: CDR1 SEHNR and CDR2 FQNEAQ (reference sequence). Deletions cut 1 base from V and 2 bases from J, with 8 bases between. The CDR3 DNA follows: TGTGCCAGCAGCTTAGTATCAGGGAACTATGGCTACACCTTC. Protein: CASSLVSGNYGYTF. Drawing the rest from reference TRBV7-9 and TRBJ1-2, the complete variable domain is DTGVSQNPRHKITKRGQNVTFRCDPISEHNRLYWYRQTLGQGPEFLTYFQNEAQLEKSRLLSDRFSAERPKGSFSTLEIQRTEQGDSAMYLCASSLVSGNYGYTFGSGTRLTVV.

A few counts support this clone. The V gene is TRBV7-2, the J gene TRBJ2-7; D possibly uses TRBD1 or TRBD2 (6 bases each). Trimming shortened V by 5 bases and J by 4 bases, and 18 bases separated the two germline ends. The CDR3 runs to 15 residues. The germline V gene encodes CDR1 SGHTA and CDR2 FQGNSA. The CDR3 nucleotides are TGTGCCAGCAGCCCCCAGGACAGCGGGCCTTACGAGCAGTACTTC. Its translation: CASSPQDSGPYEQYF.

V and J are TRBV11-1 and TRBJ1-2; 9 bases match TRBD1. V lost 4 bases and J lost 4; bases outside the gene matches: 10. CDR1 and CDR2 (germline): SGHAT, FQDESV (reference sequence). This CDR3 is 16 amino acids long. CDR3: CASSSIRTDRGYGYTF. As DNA, the CDR3 is TGTGCCAGCAGCTCCATAAGGACGGACAGGGGCTATGGCTACACCTTC.

The V and J genes are TRBV2 and TRBJ1-3; D possibly corresponds to TRBD1 (5 bases). The CDR3 runs 13 residues. V gave up 5 bases and J gave up 4 bases, with 9 bases separating them. Germline CDR1 and CDR2: SNHLY and FYNNEI. For the CDR3, the DNA is TGTGCCAGCAGTCCACGACAGGGAAACACCATATATTTT. Its translation: CASSPRQGNTIYF.

V and J are TRBV4-3 and TRBJ2-1; a possible D gene is TRBD1 (5 bases). V shed 4 bases and J shed 8 bases, with 18 bases lying between them. The CDR3 consists of 15 residues. Per the germline V gene, CDR1 is LGHNA and CDR2 is YSLEER. CDR3: CASSRRLGPFDEQFF. The CDR3 nucleotides read TGCGCCAGCAGCCGACGTTTGGGGCCTTTCGATGAGCAGTTCTTC.

The rearrangement uses TRBV6-6 and TRBJ1-1; the match to TRBD1 covers 7 bases. There are 15 residues in the CDR3. Germline loops: CDR1 MNHNY, CDR2 SVGAGI (reference sequence). The junction had 11 bases not matched to a gene; V was cut back by 4 bases and J by 6 bases. CDR3 protein: CASSSTDRARAEAFF. In DNA form, the CDR3 reads TGTGCCAGCAGTTCTACAGACAGGGCGAGGGCTGAAGCTTTCTTT.

In this sample, this clone turned up a few times. This chain connects TRBV2 to TRBJ1-5, with a weak D call TRBD1 (5 bases). V gave up 6 bases and J gave up 6 bases, with 15 bases separating them. Germline V CDR1 and CDR2: SNHLY, FYNNEI. CDR3 size: 14 residues. The CDR3 bases are TGTGCCAGCAGCGTGACAGTTTCAGGTCAGCCCCAGCATTTT. Protein: CASSVTVSGQPQHF.

The CDR3 nucleotides read TGTGCCAGCAGCTTAGTGGCAGGGGCGTGGGGGGCCAACGTCCTGACTTTC. Residues: CASSLVAGAWGANVLTF. The chain recombines TRBV7-8 with TRBJ2-6, with a possible D match to TRBD1 (6 bases). The CDR3 contains 17 residues. Germline V gene lookup returns CDR1 SGHVS and CDR2 FQNEAQ. Trimming pared 1 base from V and 4 bases from J, leaving 14 bases between. Based on the CDR3 plus reference TRBV7-8 and TRBJ2-6, the full variable domain is GAGVSQSPRYKVAKRGQDVALRCDPISGHVSLFWYQQALGQGPEFLTYFQNEAQLDKSGLPSDRFFAERPEGSVSTLKIQRTQQEDSAVYLCASSLVAGAWGANVLTFGAGSRLTVL.

The chain couples TRBV6-1 to TRBJ2-3, with a weak D call TRBD2 (5 bases). Deletions cut 11 bases from V and 8 bases from J, with 23 bases between. CDR1 is MNHNS and CDR2 is SASEGT in the germline V gene. The CDR3 runs to 14 residues. DNA of the CDR3: TGTGCCGGATCAGGCCGGACTGCCGGCGGTACGCAGTATTTT. As protein: CAGSGRTAGGTQYF.

The genes are TRBV7-3 and TRBJ2-2, with D perhaps TRBD2 (5 bases). CDR1 SGHTA and CDR2 FQGTGA come from the germline V gene. V lost 1 base and J lost 7, with 13 bases in between. This CDR3 is 15 amino acids long. This CDR3 is CASSLKGGLGGELFF. The CDR3 DNA reads as TGTGCCAGCAGCTTAAAGGGCGGGCTGGGCGGGGAGCTGTTTTTT.

The V call is TRBV6-1, the J call TRBJ1-1, with D perhaps TRBD1 (6 bases). V was cut by 5 bases and J by 5 bases, with 12 bases left in between. CDR1 and CDR2 from the germline V gene are MNHNS and SASEGT. CDR3 length: 13 residues. CDR3 residues: CASSSQGRTEAFF. The CDR3 DNA reads TGTGCCAGCAGTTCACAGGGTAGGACTGAAGCTTTCTTT.

The chain has TRBV5-1 and TRBJ2-3; D is perhaps TRBD1 or TRBD2 (5 bases each). The germline V gene has CDR1 SGHRS and CDR2 YFSETQ. The CDR3 consists of 15 residues. V shed 1 base and J shed 1 base, with 10 bases lying between them. The CDR3 DNA follows: TGCGCCAGCAGCTTGATGGGGGACCGCACAGATACGCAGTATTTT. Its translation is CASSLMGDRTDTQYF.